The T cell receptor (beta chain) under discussion was sequenced for a study of beta chain features in type 1 diabetes. About the study: The samples had more than 95 million sorted cells examined in all. General study findings and limits: The influence of HLA type on TCRB rearrangement stayed undetermined.

V gave up 1 base and J gave up 4 bases, with 17 bases separating them. Per germline, CDR1 SGHTA and CDR2 FQGNSA. This CDR3 is 17 amino acids long. Notes on this clone: Its target is unknown.

The whole isolated RNA underwent reverse transcription, so sequencing captured expressed TCRB transcripts. Each sample of naive, central memory or regulatory T cells had, on average, roughly 3.6 million reads. Profiling relied on immunoSEQ multiplex PCR, and the TCRdb table lists in-frame clones only, not all of them. Of about 140,000 clones listed, roughly 9.7% are singletons. CD45RO/CCR7/CD25/CD127/CD95/CD27 sorting isolated CD4+ naive, central memory, regulatory and stem cell-like memory cells. Sequencing was carried out using central memory CD4+ T cells from blood. This sequence originates from a woman between 40 and 55 years old in good health. V gene TRBV7-2 combines with J gene TRBJ1-5; TRBD1 might be the D (5 bases). CDR3 nucleotides: TGTGCCAGCAGCTTAGTTCCCCCAGGGCTGGGTAATCAGCCCCAGCATTTT. It yields the protein CASSLVPPGLGNQPQHF.